The 29 T cell receptor beta chains listed next were all sequenced from one sample in a study of beta chain features in type 1 diabetes. What was sequenced were expressed TCRB transcripts, since all of the isolated RNA had been reverse transcribed. Profiling relied on immunoSEQ multiplex PCR, and the TCRdb table lists in-frame clones only, not all of them. The table lists some 410,000 clones, approximately 15% of them singletons, with 0.035% to 0.04% in the top ten. Sequenced input: naive CD4+ T cells from blood. These receptors were collected from a man aged 30 to 39 in good health.

The chain uses TRBV30 and TRBJ2-6; TRBD1 matches 7 bases. This CDR3 spans 19 amino acids. CDR1 and CDR2 (germline): GTSNPN, SVGIG (reference sequence). V was pared by 4 bases and J by 0 bases, with 15 bases of the junction left unmatched. As DNA, the CDR3 is TGTGCCTGGAACAAGAGGACAGGACTTACCCCCTCTGGGGCCAACGTCCTGACTTTC. Its translation: CAWNKRTGLTPSGANVLTF. The complete variable domain, with remaining parts taken from reference TRBV30 and TRBJ2-6, reads SQTIHQWPATLVQPVGSPLSLECTVEGTSNPNLYWYRQAAGRGLQLLFYSVGIGQISSEVPQNLSASRPQDRQFILSSKKLLLSDSGFYLCAWNKRTGLTPSGANVLTFGAGSRLTVL.

A few counts support this clone. The chain couples TRBV11-3 to TRBJ1-3, with a weak D call TRBD1 (6 bases). V lost 6 bases and J lost 4, with 10 bases in between. There are 13 residues in the CDR3. The germline V gene has CDR1 SGHNT and CDR2 YENEEA. The CDR3 coding sequence is TGTGCCAGCAGTCGGGACATGGGAAACACCATATATTTT. It codes for CASSRDMGNTIYF. Complete variable domain (other parts from reference TRBV11-3 and TRBJ1-3): EAGVVQSPRYKIIEKKQPVAFWCNPISGHNTLYWYLQNLGQGPELLIRYENEEAVDDSQLPKDRFSAERLKGVDSTLKIQPAELGDSAVYLCASSRDMGNTIYFGEGSWLTVV.

This rearrangement joins TRBV11-2 to TRBJ2-1; possibly TRBD2 for D (5 bases). The CDR3 consists of 13 residues. Germline CDR1 and CDR2: SGHAT and FQNNGV. Deletions cut 7 bases from V and 9 bases from J, with 16 bases between. The CDR3 protein is CASIHTRHGEQFF. As DNA, the CDR3 is TGTGCCAGCATCCATACTAGACATGGTGAGCAGTTCTTC.

There are a few counts of this clone. The chain recombines TRBV7-2 with TRBJ2-1; 7 bases fit TRBD2. V trimming: 5 bases; J trimming: 1 base; junction bases outside the gene matches: 11. The germline CDR1 and CDR2 sequences are SGHTA and FQGNSA. The CDR3 contains 17 residues. In DNA, the CDR3 is TGTGCCAGCAGCCCATTCTCGGGCGGGAGTTCCTACAATGAGCAGTTCTTC. Encoded protein: CASSPFSGGSSYNEQFF.

The rearrangement uses TRBV7-2 and TRBJ2-7; the match to TRBD2 covers 8 bases. Trimming removed 5 bases from V and 6 bases from J; junction bases left unmatched: 12. Per germline, CDR1 SGHTA and CDR2 FQGNSA. This CDR3 comprises 15 residues. This CDR3 reads CASSPSALAGFEQYF. CDR3 nucleotide sequence: TGTGCCAGCAGCCCTAGCGCCCTAGCGGGTTTCGAGCAGTACTTC.

The table lists this clone with a few counts. The chain uses TRBV28 and TRBJ2-3; 10 positions match TRBD2. The V segment lost 7 bases and the J segment 1 base; nucleotides outside the gene matches: 8. CDR1 and CDR2 from the germline V gene are MDHEN and SYDVKM. The CDR3 covers 16 residues. The CDR3 DNA reads TGTGCCAGCACCCCCGCCGGGACTAGCGGCACAGATACGCAGTATTTT. Translating gives CASTPAGTSGTDTQYF.

The V call is TRBV12-5, the J call TRBJ1-2, with a tentative D call TRBD1 (5 bases). This CDR3 contains 13 residues. Trimming pared 2 bases from V and 9 bases from J, leaving 13 bases between. Germline V CDR1 and CDR2: LGHNT, FRNRAP. CDR3 sequence reads: CASGLLAGASYTF. CDR3 bases: TGTGCTAGTGGTTTGCTGGCCGGGGCTAGCTACACCTTC.

Worth noting for this clone: The sample carries other DNA sequences with the same CDR3. The V gene is TRBV30, the J gene TRBJ1-5; the D is unclear. The CDR3 is 13 residues long. The ends were cut back, 0 bases at V and 2 bases at J, with 5 bases in the middle. In germline, CDR1 is GTSNPN, CDR2 SVGIG (reference sequence). CDR3 DNA sequence: TGTGCCTGGAGTGTACGAGGCAATCAGCCCCAGCATTTT. The encoded protein is CAWSVRGNQPQHF.

This clone showed up just a few times. The gene calls are TRBV28 and TRBJ2-6; no definite D call. The CDR3 runs 13 residues. Trimming shortened V by 8 bases and J by 3 bases, and 8 bases separated the two germline ends. Per germline, CDR1 MDHEN and CDR2 SYDVKM. CDR3 protein: CASRKGGANVLTF. The CDR3 nucleotides are TGTGCCAGCCGGAAGGGTGGGGCCAACGTCCTGACTTTC. Together with reference TRBV28 and TRBJ2-6, the CDR3 gives the full variable domain: DVKVTQSSRYLVKRTGEKVFLECVQDMDHENMFWYRQDPGLGLRLIYFSYDVKMKEKGDIPEGYSVSREKKERFSLILESASTNQTSMYLCASRKGGANVLTFGAGSRLTVL.

In the case of this clone: The sample contains more than one DNA sequence encoding this CDR3. This chain uses TRBV5-1 with TRBJ2-2, with no clear D. The CDR3 consists of 12 residues. The V gene lost 4 bases and the J gene lost 2 bases, with 3 bases spanning the gap. Germline lookup yields CDR1 SGHRS and CDR2 YFSETQ. The CDR3 loop is CASSQNTGELFF. In DNA form, the CDR3 reads TGCGCCAGCAGCCAAAACACCGGGGAGCTGTTTTTT.

The V and J genes are TRBV18 and TRBJ1-2, with D possibly matching TRBD1 (5 bases). V dropped 3 bases and J dropped 2 bases, with 10 bases sitting between them. The CDR3 totals 14 residues. Germline V gene data show CDR1 as KGHSH and CDR2 as LQKENI. CDR3 DNA sequence: TGTGCCAGCTCACCCGGGGACCCGAACTATGGCTACACCTTC. Residues: CASSPGDPNYGYTF.

The chain recombines TRBV9 with TRBJ2-5, with TRBD1 matching 8 bases. V shed 0 bases and J 5 bases; nucleotides not matched to a gene: 9. Germline V CDR1 and CDR2: SGDLS, YYNGEE. The CDR3 is 16 amino acids. CDR3 sequence (DNA): TGTGCCAGCAGCGTAGCGTCACAGGGGGTGAGTGAGACCCAGTACTTC. Its protein is CASSVASQGVSETQYF.

The chain combines TRBV7-2 with TRBJ2-3; 7 nucleotides align to TRBD2. Trimming took 4 bases from V and 2 from J; bases not matched to a gene: 12. The CDR3 contains 17 residues. Germline V gene lookup returns CDR1 SGHTA and CDR2 FQGNSA. The CDR3: CASSSKSGLMITDTQYF. Here the CDR3 DNA reads TGTGCCAGCAGCTCAAAGTCGGGACTAATGATCACAGATACGCAGTATTTT.

CDR3: CASNQAGALYEQYF. The CDR3 nucleotides read TGTGCCAGCAACCAAGCGGGGGCGCTCTACGAGCAGTACTTC. The J gene is TRBJ2-7, the V gene TRBV11-2, with 8 bases lining up with TRBD2. J gave up 3 bases and V 7 bases, and 8 bases lay outside the gene matches. The CDR3 is 14 residues long. CDR1 is SGHAT and CDR2 is FQNNGV in the germline V gene.

The chain has TRBV7-6 and TRBJ2-3, with D hard to call. The V end lost 0 bases, the J end lost 4 bases, and 2 bases lay between the germline ends. This CDR3 region has 12 residues. Germline loops: CDR1 SGHVS, CDR2 FNYEAQ. CDR3 residues: CASSLASDTQYF. Written as DNA, the CDR3 is TGTGCCAGCAGCTTAGCATCAGATACGCAGTATTTT.

The rearrangement links TRBV29-1 to TRBJ2-5; a weak D match, TRBD2 (7 bases). V gave up 7 bases and J gave up 4 bases, with 19 bases separating them. The germline V gene has CDR1 SQVTM and CDR2 ANQGSEA. CDR3 length: 14 residues. CDR3 DNA: TGCAGCGCAGGCGGGGGCCCCGGAGGAGAGACCCAGTACTTC. Amino acids: CSAGGGPGGETQYF.

V usage is TRBV7-8 and J usage is TRBJ2-2; 9 nucleotides line up with TRBD1. This CDR3 contains 18 residues. V dropped 2 bases and J dropped 4; count of bases not matched to a gene: 11. Germline CDR1 and CDR2: SGHVS and FQNEAQ. CDR3 nucleotides: TGTGCCAGCAGCTTATCCGGGACAGGGATGTCTGGCACCGGGGAGCTGTTTTTT. Protein: CASSLSGTGMSGTGELFF.

The chain carries TRBV14 and TRBJ2-1, with D possibly matching TRBD1 (5 bases). Trimming removed 3 bases from V and 8 bases from J, with 20 bases in between. This CDR3 is built from 16 residues. In germline, CDR1 is SGHDN, CDR2 FVKESK. CDR3 amino acids: CASSQPYGAGLDEQFF. As DNA, the CDR3 is TGTGCCAGCAGCCAGCCCTATGGGGCCGGCCTCGATGAGCAGTTCTTC.

The chain is built from TRBV7-9 and TRBJ1-4, with a weak D call TRBD1 (5 bases). This CDR3 is 15 amino acids long. Germline-derived CDR1 and CDR2 are SEHNR and FQNEAQ (reference sequence). Trimming removed 1 base from V and 6 bases from J, with 12 bases in between. CDR3 sequence: CASSLDSGRHEKLFF. CDR3 in DNA: TGTGCCAGCAGCTTAGATTCAGGGAGGCATGAAAAACTGTTTTTT.

This clone was found a few times. This CDR3 is CASSFPGGHEQFF. The CDR3 DNA follows: TGTGCCAGCAGTTTCCCCGGGGGCCATGAGCAGTTCTTC. This chain joins TRBV28 and TRBJ2-1; D assignment may be TRBD1 or TRBD2 (6 bases each). Germline lookup yields CDR1 MDHEN and CDR2 SYDVKM. V was shortened by 3 bases and J by 8 bases, with 11 bases between the two germline ends. CDR3 length: 13 amino acids.

DNA of the CDR3: TGTGCCAGTAGGCCGGGGGCCACTGAAGCTTTCTTT. Its protein product is CASRPGATEAFF. This chain connects TRBV19 to TRBJ1-1; tentatively, D is TRBD1 (6 bases). The V gene lost 6 bases and the J gene lost 4 bases, with 9 bases spanning the gap. The CDR3 loop spans 12 amino acids. From germline, CDR1 is LNHDA and CDR2 SQIVND (reference sequence).

V gene TRBV9 combines with J gene TRBJ1-3, with D uncertain. The CDR3 is 14 amino acids. V lost 0 bases, J lost 7 bases, and 11 bases lay in between. CDR1 is SGDLS, CDR2 YYNGEE, per germline. The CDR3 nucleotides are TGTGCCAGCAGCGTAGCTTTCAACGGGAACACCATATATTTT. Translating gives CASSVAFNGNTIYF.

V gene TRBV5-1 combines with J gene TRBJ2-3; 8 nucleotides match TRBD2. This CDR3 has 15 amino acids. Germline values: CDR1 SGHRS, CDR2 YFSETQ. The trim removed 2 bases at V and 4 bases at J, leaving 6 bases unmatched. CDR3 DNA sequence: TGCGCCAGCAGCTTTAGCGGGAAGTCTTCAGATACGCAGTATTTT. Amino acids: CASSFSGKSSDTQYF.

This rearrangement joins TRBV7-3 to TRBJ1-1; no definite D call. Per the germline V gene, CDR1 is SGHTA and CDR2 is FQGTGA. Between the trimmed V and J ends, which lost 0 bases and 3 bases, there was a span of 14 bases. This CDR3 has 16 amino acids. In nucleotides, the CDR3 is TGTGCCAGCAGCTTAACCTTCGAGTTCCGGGACACTGAAGCTTTCTTT. The encoded protein is CASSLTFEFRDTEAFF.

This clone was detected a few times. This rearrangement joins TRBV7-2 to TRBJ2-7, with TRBD1 as a possible D gene (5 bases). CDR3 length: 14 residues. Between the trimmed V and J ends, which lost 1 base and 2 bases, there was a span of 9 bases. Germline V gene data show CDR1 as SGHTA and CDR2 as FQGNSA. The CDR3 bases are TGTGCCAGCAGCTTAGGGACACGGGCCTACGAGCAGTACGTC. This codes for CASSLGTRAYEQYV.

This clone appeared a few times. The chain has TRBV4-3 and TRBJ2-2, with TRBD1 matching over 10 bases. Looked up from germline, CDR1 is LGHNA and CDR2 is YSLEER. The trim removed 3 bases at V and 6 bases at J, leaving 7 bases unmatched. The CDR3 extends over 16 amino acids. CDR3 protein: CASSQETGGRAGELFF. CDR3 bases: TGCGCCAGCAGCCAGGAGACAGGGGGCAGGGCCGGGGAGCTGTTTTTT.

This clone was counted only a few times. The chain couples TRBV9 to TRBJ2-1; D is unresolved. This CDR3 is 13 amino acids long. V was trimmed by 0 bases and J by 6 bases, leaving 7 bases between them. The V gene's germline CDR1 is SGDLS and CDR2 YYNGEE. The CDR3 region is CASSVGTTNEQFF. The DNA for the CDR3 is TGTGCCAGCAGCGTAGGGACCACCAATGAGCAGTTCTTC.

A few counts support this clone. In DNA form, the CDR3 reads TGTGCTAGTGGTTTGTCCAACAATCAGCCCCAGCATTTT. Protein: CASGLSNNQPQHF. This chain connects TRBV12-5 to TRBJ1-5; D is ambiguous. Per germline, CDR1 LGHNT and CDR2 FRNRAP. The CDR3 contains 13 residues. V lost 2 bases to trimming and J lost 3 bases, with 5 bases between them.

The chain is built from TRBV28 and TRBJ1-1; no reliable D call. The V gene lost 3 bases and the J gene lost 7 bases, with 12 bases spanning the gap. CDR1 MDHEN and CDR2 SYDVKM come from the germline V gene. This CDR3 spans 13 amino acids. The CDR3 loop is CASSFIISNEAFF. For the CDR3, the DNA is TGTGCCAGCAGTTTTATCATTTCCAATGAAGCTTTCTTT. Variable domain in full (rest from reference TRBV28 and TRBJ1-1): DVKVTQSSRYLVKRTGEKVFLECVQDMDHENMFWYRQDPGLGLRLIYFSYDVKMKEKGDIPEGYSVSREKKERFSLILESASTNQTSMYLCASSFIISNEAFFGQGTRLTVV.